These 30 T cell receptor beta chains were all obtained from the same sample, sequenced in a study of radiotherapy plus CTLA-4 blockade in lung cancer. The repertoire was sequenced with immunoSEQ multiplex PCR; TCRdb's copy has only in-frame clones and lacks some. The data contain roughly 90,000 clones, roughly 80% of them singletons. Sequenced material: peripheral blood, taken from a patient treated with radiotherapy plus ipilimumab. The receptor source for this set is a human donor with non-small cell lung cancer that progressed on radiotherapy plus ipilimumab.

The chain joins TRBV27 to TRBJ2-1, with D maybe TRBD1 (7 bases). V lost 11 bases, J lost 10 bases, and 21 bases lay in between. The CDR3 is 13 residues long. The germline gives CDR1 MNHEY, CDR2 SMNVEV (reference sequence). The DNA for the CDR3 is TGTGCCCGAAGGAGACAGGGAGGAAAGGAGCAGTTCTTC. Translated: CARRRQGGKEQFF.

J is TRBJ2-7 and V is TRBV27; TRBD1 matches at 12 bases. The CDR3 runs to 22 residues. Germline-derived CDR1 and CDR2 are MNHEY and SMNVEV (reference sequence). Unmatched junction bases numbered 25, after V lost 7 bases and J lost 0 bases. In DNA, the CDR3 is TGTGCCAGCATACGTCCCCAAGATACCGGGACAGGGGGCATTGGGAGCTCCTACGAGCAGTACGTC. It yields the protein CASIRPQDTGTGGIGSSYEQYV.

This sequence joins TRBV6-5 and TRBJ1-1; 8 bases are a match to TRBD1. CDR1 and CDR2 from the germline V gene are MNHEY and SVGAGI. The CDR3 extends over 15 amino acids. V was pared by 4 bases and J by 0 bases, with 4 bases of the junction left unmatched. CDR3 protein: CASSFNRGMNTEAFF. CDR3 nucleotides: TGTGCCAGCAGTTTCAACAGGGGGATGAACACTGAAGCTTTCTTT.

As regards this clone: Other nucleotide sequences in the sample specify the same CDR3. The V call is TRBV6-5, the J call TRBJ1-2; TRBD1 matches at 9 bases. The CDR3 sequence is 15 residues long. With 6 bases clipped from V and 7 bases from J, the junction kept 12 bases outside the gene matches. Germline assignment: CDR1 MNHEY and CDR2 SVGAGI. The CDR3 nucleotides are TGTGCCAGCAGGGACCCGGGACAGGGTGGGGTTGGCTACACCTTC. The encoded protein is CASRDPGQGGVGYTF.

This CDR3 is CASSETVSSYEQYF. As DNA, the CDR3 is TGTGCCAGCAGTGAAACAGTAAGCTCCTACGAGCAGTACTTC. The chain is built from TRBV13 and TRBJ2-7; the D is unclear. Trimming stripped 6 bases from V and 0 bases from J, with 12 bases between. CDR1 and CDR2 (germline): PRHDT, FYEKMQ (reference sequence). The length of the CDR3 is 14 residues.

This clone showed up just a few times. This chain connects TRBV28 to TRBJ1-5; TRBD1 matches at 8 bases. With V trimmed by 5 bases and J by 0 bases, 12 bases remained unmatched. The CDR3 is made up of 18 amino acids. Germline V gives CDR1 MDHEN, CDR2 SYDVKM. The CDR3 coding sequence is TGTGCCAGCAGTGGACTCGGGACAGGAATTGCTAGCAATCAGCCCCAGCATTTT. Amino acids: CASSGLGTGIASNQPQHF.

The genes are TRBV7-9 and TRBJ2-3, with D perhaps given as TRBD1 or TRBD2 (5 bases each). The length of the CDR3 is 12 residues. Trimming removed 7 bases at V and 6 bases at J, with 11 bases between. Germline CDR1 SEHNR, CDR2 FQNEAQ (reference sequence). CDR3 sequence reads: CASNQGVDTQYF. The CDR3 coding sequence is TGTGCCAGCAACCAGGGAGTCGATACGCAGTATTTT.

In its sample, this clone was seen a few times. The chain's CDR3 is CARSLKREGSYEQYV. CDR3 nucleotides: TGTGCCAGAAGCCTTAAGAGGGAGGGCTCCTACGAGCAGTACGTC. The chain has TRBV5-3 and TRBJ2-7; 7 bases match TRBD2. TRBV5-3 is sorted into the ORF group, with uncertain function. The CDR3 consists of 15 residues. V lost 4 bases and J lost 0; bases outside the gene matches: 7.

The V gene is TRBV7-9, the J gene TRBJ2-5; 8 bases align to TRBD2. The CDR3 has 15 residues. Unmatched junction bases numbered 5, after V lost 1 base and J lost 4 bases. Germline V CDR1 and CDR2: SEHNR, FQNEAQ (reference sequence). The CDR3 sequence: CASSLVVAGSETQYF. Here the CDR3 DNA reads TGTGCCAGCAGCTTAGTTGTAGCGGGGTCAGAGACCCAGTACTTC.

The DNA for the CDR3 is TGTGCCAGCAGTTTGACAGGATCTGCAACTAATGAAAAACTGTTTTTT. The encoded protein is CASSLTGSATNEKLFF. This chain joins TRBV28 and TRBJ1-4; D may be TRBD1 (6 bases). Trimming took 3 bases from V and 0 from J, leaving 11 bases between them. Germline assignment: CDR1 MDHEN and CDR2 SYDVKM. CDR3 length equals 16 residues.

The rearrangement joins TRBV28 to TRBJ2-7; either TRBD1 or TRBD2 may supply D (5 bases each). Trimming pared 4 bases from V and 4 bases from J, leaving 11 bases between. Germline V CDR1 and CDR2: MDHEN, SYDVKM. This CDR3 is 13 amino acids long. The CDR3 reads CASSSWDAYEQYV. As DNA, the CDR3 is TGTGCCAGCAGTTCTTGGGACGCATACGAGCAGTACGTC.

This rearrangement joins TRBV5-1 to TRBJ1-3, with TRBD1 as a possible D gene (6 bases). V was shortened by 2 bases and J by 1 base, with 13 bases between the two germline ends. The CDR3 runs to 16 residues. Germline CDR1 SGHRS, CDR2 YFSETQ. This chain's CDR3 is CASSLTIQGSGNTIYF. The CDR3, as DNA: TGCGCCAGCAGCTTAACGATACAGGGATCTGGAAACACCATATATTTT.

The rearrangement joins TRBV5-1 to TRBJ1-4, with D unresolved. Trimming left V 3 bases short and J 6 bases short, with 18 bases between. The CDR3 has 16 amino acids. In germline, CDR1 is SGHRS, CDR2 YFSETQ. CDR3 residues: CASSSGPLVADEKLFF. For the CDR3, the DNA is TGCGCCAGCAGCTCAGGTCCCCTCGTGGCTGATGAAAAACTGTTTTTT.

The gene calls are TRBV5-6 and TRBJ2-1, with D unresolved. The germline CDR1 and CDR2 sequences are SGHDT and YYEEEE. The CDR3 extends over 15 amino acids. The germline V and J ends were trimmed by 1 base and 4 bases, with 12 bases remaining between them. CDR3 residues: CASSLLLEEYNEQFF. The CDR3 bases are TGTGCCAGCAGCTTGTTGCTAGAGGAGTACAATGAGCAGTTCTTC.

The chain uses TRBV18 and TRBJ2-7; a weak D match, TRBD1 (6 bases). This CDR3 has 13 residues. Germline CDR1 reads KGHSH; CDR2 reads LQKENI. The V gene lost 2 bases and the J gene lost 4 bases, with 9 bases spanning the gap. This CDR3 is CASSPNRAYEQYF. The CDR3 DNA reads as TGTGCCAGCTCACCAAACAGGGCGTACGAGCAGTACTTC.

The CDR3 DNA follows: TGTGCCACCAGCAGAGAACAGGGAGTAGCTTTCTTT. Translating it yields CATSREQGVAFF. The chain links TRBV15 to TRBJ1-1; TRBD1 might be the D (6 bases). The CDR3 length is 12 residues. Per germline, CDR1 LNHNV and CDR2 YYDKDF (reference sequence). V gave up 0 bases and J gave up 10 bases, with 9 bases separating them.

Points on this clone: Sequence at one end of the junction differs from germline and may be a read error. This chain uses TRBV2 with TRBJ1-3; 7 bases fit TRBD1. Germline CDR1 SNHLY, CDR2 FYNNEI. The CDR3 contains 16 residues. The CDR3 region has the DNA TGTGCCAGCAGGGAAGGGGGCACGCTCTCTGGAAACACCATATATTTT. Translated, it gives CASREGGTLSGNTIYF.

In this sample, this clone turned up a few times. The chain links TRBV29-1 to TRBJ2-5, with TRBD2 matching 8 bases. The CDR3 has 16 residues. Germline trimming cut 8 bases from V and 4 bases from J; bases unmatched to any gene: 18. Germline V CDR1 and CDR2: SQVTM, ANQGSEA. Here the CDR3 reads CSTPGGARYRGETQYF. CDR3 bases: TGCAGCACCCCCGGGGGGGCCCGGTATCGCGGAGAGACCCAGTACTTC.

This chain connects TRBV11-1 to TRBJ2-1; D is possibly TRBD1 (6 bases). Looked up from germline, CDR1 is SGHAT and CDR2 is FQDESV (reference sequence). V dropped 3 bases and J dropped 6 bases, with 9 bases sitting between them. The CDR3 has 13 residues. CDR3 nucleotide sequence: TGTGCCAGCAGCTTCACAGGGACCAATGAGCAGTTCTTC. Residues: CASSFTGTNEQFF.

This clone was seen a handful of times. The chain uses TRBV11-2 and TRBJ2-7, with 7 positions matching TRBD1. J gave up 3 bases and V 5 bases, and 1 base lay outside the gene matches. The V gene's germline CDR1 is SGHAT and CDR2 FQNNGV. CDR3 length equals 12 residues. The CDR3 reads CASSPGGYEQYF. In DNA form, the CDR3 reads TGTGCCAGCAGCCCAGGGGGCTACGAGCAGTACTTC.

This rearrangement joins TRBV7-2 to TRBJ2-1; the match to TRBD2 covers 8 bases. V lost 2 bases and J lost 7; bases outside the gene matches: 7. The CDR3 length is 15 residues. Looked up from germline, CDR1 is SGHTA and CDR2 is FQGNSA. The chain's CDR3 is CASSLPGRARNEQFF. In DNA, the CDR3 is TGTGCCAGCAGCTTACCCGGGAGGGCCAGGAATGAGCAGTTCTTC.

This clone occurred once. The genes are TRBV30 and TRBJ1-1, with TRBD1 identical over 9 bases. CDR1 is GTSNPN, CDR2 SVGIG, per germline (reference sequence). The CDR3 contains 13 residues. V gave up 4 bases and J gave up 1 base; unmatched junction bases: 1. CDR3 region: CAWKQGANTEAFF. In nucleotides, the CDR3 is TGTGCCTGGAAACAGGGGGCGAACACTGAAGCTTTCTTT.

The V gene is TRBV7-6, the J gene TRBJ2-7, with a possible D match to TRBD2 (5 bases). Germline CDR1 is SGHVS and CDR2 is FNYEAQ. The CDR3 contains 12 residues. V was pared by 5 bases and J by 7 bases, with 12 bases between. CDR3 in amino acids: CASSPDYPEQYF. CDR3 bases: TGTGCCAGCAGCCCCGACTACCCAGAGCAGTACTTC. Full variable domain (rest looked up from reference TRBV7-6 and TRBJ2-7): GAGVSQSPRYKVTKRGQDVALRCDPISGHVSLYWYRQALGQGPEFLTYFNYEAQQDKSGLPNDRFSAERPEGSISTLTIQRTEQRDSAMYRCASSPDYPEQYFGPGTRLTVT.

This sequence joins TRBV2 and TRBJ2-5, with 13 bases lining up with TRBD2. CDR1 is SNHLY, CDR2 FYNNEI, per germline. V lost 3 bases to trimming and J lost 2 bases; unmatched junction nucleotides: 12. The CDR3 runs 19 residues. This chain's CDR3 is CASSDLGGLAGTLQETQYF. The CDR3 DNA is TGTGCCAGCAGTGATTTGGGGGGACTAGCGGGAACTTTACAAGAGACCCAGTACTTC. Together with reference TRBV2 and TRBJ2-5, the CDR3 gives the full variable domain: EPEVTQTPSHQVTQMGQEVILRCVPISNHLYFYWYRQILGQKVEFLVSFYNNEISEKSEIFDDQFSVERPDGSNFTLKIRSTKLEDSAMYFCASSDLGGLAGTLQETQYFGPGTRLLVL.

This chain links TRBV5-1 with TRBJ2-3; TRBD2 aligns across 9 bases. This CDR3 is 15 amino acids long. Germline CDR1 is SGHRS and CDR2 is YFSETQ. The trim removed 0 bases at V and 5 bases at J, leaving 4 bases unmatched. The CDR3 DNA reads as TGCGCCAGCAGCTTGGTTCTAGCGGGATTAGATACGCAGTATTTT. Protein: CASSLVLAGLDTQYF.

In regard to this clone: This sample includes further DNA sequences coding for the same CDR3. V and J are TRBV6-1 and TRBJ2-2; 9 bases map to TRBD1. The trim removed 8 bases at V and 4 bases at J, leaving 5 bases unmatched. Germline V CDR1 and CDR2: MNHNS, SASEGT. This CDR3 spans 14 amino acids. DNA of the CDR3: TGTGCCAGCGGAACGACAGGGGGCACCGGGGAGCTGTTTTTT. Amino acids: CASGTTGGTGELFF.

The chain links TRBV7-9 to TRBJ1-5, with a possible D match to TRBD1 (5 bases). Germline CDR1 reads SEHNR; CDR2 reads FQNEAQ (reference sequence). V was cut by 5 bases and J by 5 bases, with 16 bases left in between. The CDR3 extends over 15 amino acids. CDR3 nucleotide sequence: TGTGCCAGCAGCGCCCGTGGGGGGTACGATCAGCCCCAGCATTTT. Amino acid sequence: CASSARGGYDQPQHF.

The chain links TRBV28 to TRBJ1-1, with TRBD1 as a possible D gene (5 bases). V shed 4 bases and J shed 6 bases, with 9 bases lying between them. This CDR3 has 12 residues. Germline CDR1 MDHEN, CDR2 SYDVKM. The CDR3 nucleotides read TGTGCCAGCAGTTCCCGGGGGGCTGAAGCTTTCTTT. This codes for CASSSRGAEAFF.

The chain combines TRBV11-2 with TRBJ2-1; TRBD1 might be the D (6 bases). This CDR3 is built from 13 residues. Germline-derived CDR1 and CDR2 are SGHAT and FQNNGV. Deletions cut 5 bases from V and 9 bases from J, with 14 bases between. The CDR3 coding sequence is TGTGCCAGCAGCATTCTACAGGGATCTGAGCAGTTCTTC. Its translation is CASSILQGSEQFF.

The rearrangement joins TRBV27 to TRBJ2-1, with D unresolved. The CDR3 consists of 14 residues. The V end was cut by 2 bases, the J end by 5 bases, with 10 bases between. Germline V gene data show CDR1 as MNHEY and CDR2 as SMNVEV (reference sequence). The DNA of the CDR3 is TGTGCCAGCAGTTTACGGAACCCGCACAATGAGCAGTTCTTC. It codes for CASSLRNPHNEQFF.